What follows are 14 T cell receptor beta chains derived from one specimen sequenced in a study of PD-1 blockade in classical Hodgkin lymphoma. Produced via immunoSEQ multiplex PCR; TCRdb's table is partial and in-frame only. Among about 9,100 clones listed, about 93% were seen once. After autologous stem cell transplantation all patients relapsed, and prior brentuximab vedotin exposure differed between cohorts. The sequencing used peripheral blood mononuclear cells (PBMCs), collected at baseline. These receptors were taken from a human donor with classical Hodgkin lymphoma.

The V call is TRBV6-1, the J call TRBJ2-3; possible D gene TRBD2, 5 bases. Per germline, CDR1 MNHNS and CDR2 SASEGT. This CDR3 comprises 14 residues. V was cut by 6 bases and J by 0 bases, with 10 bases left in between. The CDR3 DNA is TGTGCCAGCAGCCGGGAACCTAGCACAGATACGCAGTATTTT. Its translation is CASSREPSTDTQYF.

The J gene is TRBJ2-5, the V gene TRBV30; D is unclear. From germline, CDR1 is GTSNPN and CDR2 SVGIG (reference sequence). V was cut by 7 bases and J by 4 bases, with 10 bases left in between. The CDR3 totals 11 residues. CDR3 region: CALLLGETQYF. CDR3 nucleotide sequence: TGTGCCTTATTACTTGGAGAGACCCAGTACTTC.

This rearrangement joins TRBV11-2 to TRBJ1-5, with no clear D. The CDR3 sequence is 13 residues long. Trimming removed 3 bases from V and 3 bases from J, with 6 bases in between. Germline CDR1 reads SGHAT; CDR2 reads FQNNGV. Here the CDR3 reads CASSFHTNQPQHF. In DNA, the CDR3 is TGTGCCAGCAGCTTTCATACCAATCAGCCCCAGCATTTT.

This chain uses TRBV27 with TRBJ2-3, with 16 bases fitting TRBD2. CDR1 MNHEY and CDR2 SMNVEV come from the germline V gene (reference sequence). The CDR3 is 18 amino acids. Trimming cost V 2 bases and J 5 bases; bases outside gene matches: 7. This chain's CDR3 is CASSLGKGLAGGRDTQYF. The CDR3 bases are TGTGCCAGCAGTTTAGGAAAGGGACTAGCGGGAGGGAGAGATACGCAGTATTTT.

V gene TRBV13 combines with J gene TRBJ2-5, with D possibly matching TRBD2 (5 bases). V shed 5 bases and J shed 2 bases, with 15 bases lying between them. The CDR3 length is 15 residues. CDR1 and CDR2 from the germline V gene are PRHDT and FYEKMQ (reference sequence). CDR3 sequence: CASSLRQRRQETQYF. In DNA form, the CDR3 reads TGTGCCAGCAGCCTAAGGCAGCGGCGACAAGAGACCCAGTACTTC.

This chain links TRBV4-1 with TRBJ2-7; 8 bases align to TRBD2. V trimming: 0 bases; J trimming: 2 bases; junction bases outside the gene matches: 21. The CDR3 is 21 amino acids. The V gene's germline CDR1 is MGHRA and CDR2 YSYEKL. CDR3 sequence reads: CASSQEGTGKKASGFPYEQYF. CDR3 nucleotides: TGCGCCAGCAGCCAAGAGGGCACAGGGAAGAAGGCTAGCGGGTTCCCCTACGAGCAGTACTTC.

V and J are TRBV19 and TRBJ2-2; no clear D. V lost 6 bases and J lost 5, with 4 bases in between. Per germline, CDR1 LNHDA and CDR2 SQIVND (reference sequence). The CDR3 runs to 11 residues. CDR3: CASRRTGELFF. The CDR3 nucleotides read TGTGCCAGTAGGAGGACCGGGGAGCTGTTTTTT.

The V call is TRBV29-1, the J call TRBJ2-3, with D possibly called TRBD1 or TRBD2 (5 bases each). Trimming took off 4 bases at V and 4 bases at J, with 9 bases between the two ends. Germline CDR1 and CDR2: SQVTM and ANQGSEA. The CDR3 runs 12 residues. The CDR3 DNA reads TGCAGCGTTGCCCCGGGGCCAGATACGCAGTATTTT. This translates into CSVAPGPDTQYF.

In its sample, this clone ranks as large. V usage is TRBV9 and J usage is TRBJ1-1; 7 bases fit TRBD1. Germline V gives CDR1 SGDLS, CDR2 YYNGEE. V was clipped by 9 bases and J by 7 bases; unmatched bases: 12. The CDR3 is 13 amino acids. The CDR3 bases are TGTGCCACACCCCGGGACAGACTTCTTGAAGCTTTCTTT. This translates into CATPRDRLLEAFF.

This chain joins TRBV7-6 and TRBJ2-1; possible D gene TRBD2, 6 bases. The CDR3 is 12 residues long. Germline assignment: CDR1 SGHVS and CDR2 FNYEAQ. CDR3 nucleotide sequence: TGTGCTTCCGGGAGCTCCTACAATGAGCAGTTCTTC. Translated, it gives CASGSSYNEQFF.

This clone was detected only once. The chain links TRBV9 to TRBJ1-2; D gene ambiguous. CDR1 is SGDLS, CDR2 YYNGEE, per germline. This CDR3 is 13 amino acids long. Trimming left V 0 bases short and J 4 bases short, with 7 bases between. The CDR3 nucleotides read TGTGCCAGCAGCGTAGAGGGCAGCTATGGCTACACCTTC. It specifies CASSVEGSYGYTF.

The genes are TRBV7-3 and TRBJ1-3; D is uncertain. Germline CDR1 reads SGHTA; CDR2 reads FQGTGA. The V gene lost 2 bases and the J gene lost 0 bases, with 8 bases spanning the gap. The CDR3 totals 15 residues. The CDR3 DNA is TGTGCCAGCAGCTTAGGGCCTAACTCTGGAAACACCATATATTTT. Translation gives CASSLGPNSGNTIYF.

The gene calls are TRBV7-6 and TRBJ1-2; D unresolved. Looked up from germline, CDR1 is SGHVS and CDR2 is FNYEAQ. This CDR3 contains 15 residues. Trimming took off 5 bases at V and 4 bases at J, with 17 bases between the two ends. In DNA, the CDR3 is TGTGCCAGCAGCCTTTCTTCTCGAAAGACCTATGGCTACACCTTC. This translates into CASSLSSRKTYGYTF.

The rearrangement uses TRBV6-5 and TRBJ1-1; maybe TRBD1 (5 bases). Between the trimmed V and J ends, which lost 6 bases and 12 bases, there was a span of 23 bases. The germline CDR1 and CDR2 sequences are MNHEY and SVGAGI. CDR3 size: 14 residues. CDR3 sequence: CASSNSGFWDTTFF. CDR3 nucleotide sequence: TGTGCCAGCAGCAATTCAGGGTTCTGGGATACAACTTTCTTT.